Shown below are 10 T cell receptor beta chains from a single sample sequenced in a study of T cell responses to AZD1222 COVID-19 vaccine. Method: immunoSEQ multiplex PCR; TCRdb's copy keeps in-frame clones and lacks some. This table holds 150,000 or so clones, about 91% found once. The specimen comprised peripheral blood, sampled on day 0 of AZD1222 vaccination. These TCRs come from an adult in good health.

This clone is a singleton in its sample. The J gene is TRBJ2-2, the V gene TRBV6-2 or TRBV6-3; D possibly matches TRBD1 or TRBD2 (5 bases each). The CDR3 covers 14 residues. Trimming cost V 5 bases and J 11 bases, with 18 bases left between them. Germline CDR1 MNHEY, CDR2 SVGEGT. CDR3 bases: TGTGCCAGCAGTGCAGGGCTGGGGACGCTAGAGCTGTTTTTT. Translating it yields CASSAGLGTLELFF.

This chain joins TRBV6-5 and TRBJ1-5, with D perhaps matching TRBD1 (5 bases). Deletions cut 5 bases from V and 3 bases from J, with 14 bases between. This CDR3 is 15 amino acids long. CDR1 and CDR2 from the germline V gene are MNHEY and SVGAGI. The CDR3 DNA follows: TGTGCCAGCAGTCCCATAGGACAAGTCAATCAGCCCCAGCATTTT. Translation gives CASSPIGQVNQPQHF.

V gene TRBV28 combines with J gene TRBJ2-1; possibly TRBD2 for D (5 bases). Germline V gives CDR1 MDHEN, CDR2 SYDVKM. This CDR3 spans 15 amino acids. Trimming took off 3 bases at V and 7 bases at J, with 16 bases between the two ends. CDR3 sequence (DNA): TGTGCCAGCAGTTTTTTACGAGAGTGGAGGAATGAGCAGTTCTTC. Its translation is CASSFLREWRNEQFF.

The rearrangement links TRBV15 to TRBJ2-3; the match to TRBD2 covers 9 bases. Germline values: CDR1 LNHNV, CDR2 YYDKDF (reference sequence). V lost 3 bases to trimming and J lost 6 bases; unmatched junction nucleotides: 4. CDR3 size: 14 residues. The CDR3 region is CATSRLAGSDTQYF. The CDR3 nucleotides are TGTGCCACCAGCAGGCTAGCGGGATCGGATACGCAGTATTTT. Drawing the rest from reference TRBV15 and TRBJ2-3, the complete variable domain is DAMVIQNPRYQVTQFGKPVTLSCSQTLNHNVMYWYQQKSSQAPKLLFHYYDKDFNNEADTPDNFQSRRPNTSFCFLDIRSPGLGDTAMYLCATSRLAGSDTQYFGPGTRLTVL.

The J gene is TRBJ2-1, the V gene TRBV27; 9 bases align to TRBD1. V lost 7 bases, J lost 7 bases, and 14 bases stayed unmatched. The CDR3 covers 16 residues. CDR1 is MNHEY and CDR2 is SMNVEV in the germline V gene (reference sequence). The CDR3 DNA reads as TGTGCCAGCAATCCACTCCAGGGACAGGGTTTGAATGAGCAGTTCTTC. It codes for CASNPLQGQGLNEQFF.

The J gene is TRBJ1-5, the V gene TRBV7-2; D remains ambiguous. The CDR3 consists of 14 residues. The germline V and J ends were trimmed by 1 base and 0 bases, with 4 bases remaining between them. Germline V gene lookup returns CDR1 SGHTA and CDR2 FQGNSA. CDR3 sequence (DNA): TGTGCCAGCAGCTTAGGAAATAGCAATCAGCCCCAGCATTTT. It translates to CASSLGNSNQPQHF.

This chain links TRBV7-2 with TRBJ1-2; 9 bases are a match to TRBD1. Germline V gene lookup returns CDR1 SGHTA and CDR2 FQGNSA. V shed 4 bases and J 3 bases; nucleotides not matched to a gene: 6. The CDR3 totals 15 residues. DNA of the CDR3: TGTGCCAGCAGCTCTCGGACAGGGGCCCACTATGGCTACACCTTC. Its protein is CASSSRTGAHYGYTF.

This rearrangement joins TRBV11-2 to TRBJ2-1; 13 nucleotides align to TRBD2. The length of the CDR3 is 17 residues. The V and J ends lost 5 bases and 8 bases, in that order; junction bases with no gene match: 12. Germline CDR1 SGHAT, CDR2 FQNNGV. The CDR3: CASSMGLAGKEFDEQFF. The CDR3 bases are TGTGCCAGCAGCATGGGACTAGCGGGAAAAGAATTCGATGAGCAGTTCTTC.

The chain is built from TRBV12-3 or TRBV12-4 and TRBJ1-1; D remains unclear. The germline V and J ends were trimmed by 8 bases and 3 bases, with 13 bases remaining between them. The CDR3 covers 13 residues. The CDR3 DNA follows: TGTGCCAGCGACCGCGCGGGCCACACTGAAGCTTTCTTT. Its translation: CASDRAGHTEAFF.

The chain joins TRBV28 to TRBJ1-2; perhaps TRBD1 as D (5 bases). CDR1 MDHEN and CDR2 SYDVKM come from the germline V gene. V was cut by 5 bases and J by 4 bases, with 17 bases left in between. The CDR3 consists of 15 residues. CDR3 sequence: CASSTHRGDRYGYTF. In DNA form, the CDR3 reads TGTGCCAGCAGTACCCACCGGGGGGATCGCTATGGCTACACCTTC.